This entry lists 17 T cell receptor beta chains sequenced from one sample in a study of metastatic and nonmetastatic thyroid tumors. Among the patients, none had received any treatment before thyroid surgery. TCRdb re-analyzed the PCR reads using MiXCR. Among about 32,000 clones listed, about 19% were seen once. The sequencing sample was made of blood. These receptors came from a female donor with papillary thyroid cancer or a benign thyroid nodule (not recorded which). Some clones in this sample may be carry-over from other donors' samples.

This clone was observed at least ten times. The gene calls are TRBV27 and TRBJ2-2; unclear D gene. The CDR3 runs 17 residues. Germline V gene lookup returns CDR1 MNHEY and CDR2 SMNVEV (reference sequence). Trimming shortened V by 6 bases and J by 1 base, and 18 bases separated the two germline ends. CDR3 in amino acids: CASSAKPIDVNTGELFF. The CDR3 DNA sequence: TGTGCCAGCAGCGCAAAACCGATTGACGTGAACACCGGGGAGCTGTTTTTT.

Only one count was recorded for this clone. The conserved phenylalanine or tryptophan is not found at the CDR3 terminus, so this likely reflects a read error. Because the CDR3's place on the DNA is in doubt, the DNA is left out and the CDR3 is given as listed by TCRdb. The rearrangement uses TRBV20-1 and TRBJ2-3. Germline V gives CDR1 DFQATT, CDR2 SNEGSKA (reference sequence). 13 amino acids form the CDR3, both terminal residues included. The CDR3 reads CSADDVASDTHHG.

Concerning this clone itself: An end of the junction does not agree with germline; a read error may underlie this. The rearrangement joins TRBV20-1 to TRBJ1-5, with D unclear. The CDR3 covers 14 residues. Germline V gene data show CDR1 as DFQATT and CDR2 as SNEGSKA (reference sequence). CDR3: CSARAMGYNQPKHF. The CDR3 coding sequence is TGCAGTGCTAGAGCAATGGGGTACAATCAGCCCAAGCATTTT.

J is TRBJ2-6 and V is TRBV6-1; D gene ambiguous. V gave up 3 bases and J gave up 1 base, with 7 bases separating them. The CDR3 has 15 amino acids. CDR1 is MNHNS and CDR2 is SASEGT in the germline V gene. In DNA, the CDR3 is TGTGCCAGCAGTGAGGGTGAATCTGGGGCCAACGTCCTGACTTTC. Translated, it gives CASSEGESGANVLTF.

V usage is TRBV12-3 or TRBV12-4 and J usage is TRBJ2-2; D call uncertain. The CDR3 consists of 12 residues. The germline V and J ends were trimmed by 6 bases and 6 bases, with 8 bases remaining between them. Here the CDR3 reads CASSRFAGELFF. CDR3 DNA: TGTGCCAGCAGCCGTTTTGCCGGGGAGCTGTTTTTT.

At least ten counts were recorded for this clone. This specimen includes other DNA sequences encoding the same CDR3. This chain connects TRBV15 to TRBJ2-3; D possibly corresponds to TRBD1 (6 bases). Germline V gene data show CDR1 as LNHNV and CDR2 as YYDKDF (reference sequence). V lost 0 bases and J lost 6, with 16 bases in between. The CDR3 has 16 amino acids. This CDR3 reads CATSRDRGAFTDTQYF. CDR3 sequence (DNA): TGTGCCACCAGCAGAGACAGGGGCGCATTCACGGATACGCAGTATTTT. The full variable domain, its missing parts supplied by reference TRBV15 and TRBJ2-3, is DAMVIQNPRYQVTQFGKPVTLSCSQTLNHNVMYWYQQKSSQAPKLLFHYYDKDFNNEADTPDNFQSRRPNTSFCFLDIRSPGLGDTAMYLCATSRDRGAFTDTQYFGPGTRLTVL.

This chain links TRBV11-1 with TRBJ1-5, with 12 bases identical to TRBD1. This CDR3 has 16 amino acids. V gave up 5 bases and J gave up 4 bases; unmatched junction bases: 6. Germline V CDR1 and CDR2: SGHAT, FQDESV (reference sequence). CDR3 DNA sequence: TGTGCCAGCAGCAACCGGGACAGGGGGCTGAATCAGCCCCAGCATTTT. Translated, it gives CASSNRDRGLNQPQHF.

In its sample, this clone is large. The CDR3: CAISESREAEAFF. Written as DNA, the CDR3 is TGTGCCATCAGTGAGTCCCGAGAGGCTGAAGCTTTCTTT. V usage is TRBV10-3 and J usage is TRBJ1-1; D call uncertain. V was pared by 0 bases and J by 6 bases, with 8 bases between. Germline assignment: CDR1 ENHRY and CDR2 SYGVKD. The CDR3 loop spans 13 amino acids.

In this sample, this clone turned up many times. The genes are TRBV6-1 and TRBJ1-2; D is unresolved. V was shortened by 4 bases and J by 0 bases, with 12 bases between the two germline ends. Germline V gene lookup returns CDR1 MNHNS and CDR2 SASEGT. CDR3 size: 15 residues. In DNA, the CDR3 is TGTGCCAGCAGTGTGGAGGGTTGGGCTAACTATGGCTACACCTTC. Translating gives CASSVEGWANYGYTF.

With regard to this clone: The junction departs from germline at one end; a sequencing error may be responsible. V gene TRBV19 combines with J gene TRBJ2-1; TRBD2 aligns across 8 bases. Looked up from germline, CDR1 is LNHDA and CDR2 is SQIVND (reference sequence). This CDR3 region has 16 residues. This CDR3 reads CASTPALAGYHNEQLF. Here the CDR3 DNA reads TGTGCCAGTACCCCGGCTCTAGCGGGCTATCACAATGAGCAGCTCTTC.

This clone was counted a few times. CDR3 sequence (DNA): TGTGCCACCAGTGGGAGGGGGCTAGGTCAGCCCCAGCATTTT. Protein sequence: CATSGRGLGQPQHF. This chain connects TRBV24-1 to TRBJ1-5; 7 nucleotides agree with TRBD1. Germline loops: CDR1 KGHDR, CDR2 SFDVKD. Trimming took 5 bases from V and 6 from J; bases not matched to a gene: 6. CDR3 size: 14 residues.

V is TRBV7-8 and J is TRBJ1-5, with D possibly matching TRBD1 (5 bases). CDR3 length: 14 residues. V lost 0 bases and J lost 7, with 10 bases in between. The germline gives CDR1 SGHVS, CDR2 FQNEAQ. CDR3 sequence (DNA): TGTGCCAGCAGCTTAGCGGGGAGGGGCCAGCCCCAGCATTTT. This sequence encodes CASSLAGRGQPQHF.

This clone was seen ten or more times. The chain has TRBV6-1 and TRBJ2-3; D gene uncertain. V dropped 6 bases and J dropped 5 bases, with 9 bases sitting between them. The length of the CDR3 is 12 residues. Per germline, CDR1 MNHNS and CDR2 SASEGT. The CDR3 nucleotides read TGTGCCAGCAGATTAGACGTAGATACGCAGTATTTT. Its translation: CASRLDVDTQYF.

The rearrangement uses TRBV6-5 and TRBJ1-6, with 7 bases matching TRBD1. The junction had 7 bases not matched to a gene; V was cut back by 1 base and J by 10 bases. In germline, CDR1 is MNHEY, CDR2 SVGAGI. The CDR3 covers 15 residues. The CDR3 sequence is CASSYYSGGESPLHF. For the CDR3, the DNA is TGTGCCAGCAGTTACTACTCAGGGGGTGAATCACCCCTCCACTTT.

In this sample, this clone turned up many times. The chain couples TRBV6-5 to TRBJ2-1; D gene unclear. CDR1 MNHEY and CDR2 SVGAGI come from the germline V gene. This CDR3 contains 13 residues. Trimming cost V 2 bases and J 8 bases, with 10 bases left between them. CDR3 coding DNA: TGTGCCAGCAGTTACGCTCGATCCCATGAGCAGTTCTTC. It codes for CASSYARSHEQFF.

In this sample, this clone turned up a few times. The chain combines TRBV6-2 or TRBV6-3 with TRBJ2-5, with a possible D match to TRBD2 (5 bases). The CDR3 is 15 amino acids. From germline, CDR1 is MNHEY and CDR2 SVGEGT. Trimming shortened V by 4 bases and J by 1 base, and 13 bases separated the two germline ends. The CDR3 is CASSSTGIIQETQYF. The CDR3 DNA follows: TGTGCCAGCAGTTCCACCGGGATAATCCAAGAGACCCAGTACTTC.

The chain recombines TRBV3-1 with TRBJ1-4, with 8 bases lining up with TRBD1. This CDR3 has 13 amino acids. The germline V gene has CDR1 LGHDT and CDR2 YNNKEL (reference sequence). Losses at the gene ends were 9 bases for V and 8 bases for J; bases not matched to a gene: 8. The CDR3 region has the DNA TGTGCCAGTACCGGGACAGGCGGAGAAAAACTGTTTTTT. Amino acids: CASTGTGGEKLFF.